One and the same sample provided the 24 T cell receptor beta chains below, sequenced in a study of beta chain features in type 1 diabetes. Every isolated RNA sample was fully reverse transcribed, so sequencing captured expressed TCRB transcripts. Here immunoSEQ multiplex PCR was the method, and the copy in TCRdb shows in-frame clones only, minus some. The sample records hundreds of thousands of clones, roughly 12% being singletons. The sequenced sample was naive CD4+ T cells from blood. The receptors were gathered from a man aged 18-30 years in good health.

This clone has only a few counts. CDR3 protein: CAWTKSTGSNQPQHF. The DNA of the CDR3 is TGTGCCTGGACCAAGTCGACAGGGAGCAATCAGCCCCAGCATTTT. The J gene is TRBJ1-5, the V gene TRBV30; 7 bases fit TRBD1. Germline CDR1 and CDR2: GTSNPN and SVGIG (reference sequence). This CDR3 comprises 15 residues. After removal of 4 bases from V and 1 base from J, the junction contained 7 bases not matched to a gene.

This clone was found a few times. V is TRBV2 and J is TRBJ1-5, with 7 bases lining up with TRBD1. The CDR3 contains 15 residues. The V and J ends lost 11 bases and 2 bases, in that order; junction bases with no gene match: 12. Germline loops: CDR1 SNHLY, CDR2 FYNNEI. The CDR3 here is CAVTSGTAGNQPQHF. The CDR3 DNA reads as TGTGCCGTCACATCCGGGACAGCGGGCAATCAGCCCCAGCATTTT. Full variable domain (rest looked up from reference TRBV2 and TRBJ1-5): EPEVTQTPSHQVTQMGQEVILRCVPISNHLYFYWYRQILGQKVEFLVSFYNNEISEKSEIFDDQFSVERPDGSNFTLKIRSTKLEDSAMYFCAVTSGTAGNQPQHFGDGTRLSIL.

This chain connects TRBV20-1 to TRBJ2-1; TRBD2 agrees at 7 bases. V was clipped by 5 bases and J by 12 bases; unmatched bases: 7. This CDR3 has 11 residues. The germline gives CDR1 DFQATT, CDR2 SNEGSKA (reference sequence). CDR3: CSAAGDSGQFF. As DNA, the CDR3 is TGCAGTGCTGCGGGGGACTCCGGGCAGTTCTTC.

The chain is built from TRBV2 and TRBJ1-2, with 9 bases identical to TRBD1. CDR1 is SNHLY and CDR2 is FYNNEI in the germline V gene. The CDR3 contains 14 residues. Losses at the gene ends were 7 bases for V and 7 bases for J; bases not matched to a gene: 10. The CDR3 bases are TGTGCCAGCAAAACGACAGGGGGAGTTGCTGGCTACACCTTC. Translated, it gives CASKTTGGVAGYTF.

This clone has just a few counts. The chain has TRBV18 and TRBJ2-7; no firm D call. V lost 3 bases and J lost 1, with 13 bases in between. CDR1 KGHSH and CDR2 LQKENI come from the germline V gene. This CDR3 is 15 amino acids long. The CDR3 DNA follows: TGTGCCAGCTCACCCCCGTCTTACTCATCCTACGAGCAGTACTTC. This sequence encodes CASSPPSYSSYEQYF.

There are a few counts of this clone. The chain combines TRBV29-1 with TRBJ1-3; D is perhaps TRBD1 (6 bases). The CDR3 has 13 residues. Trimming pared 3 bases from V and 9 bases from J, leaving 15 bases between. Germline values: CDR1 SQVTM, CDR2 ANQGSEA. CDR3 region: CSVDGGGGTTIYF. Here the CDR3 DNA reads TGCAGCGTTGATGGAGGGGGGGGTACCACCATATATTTT. The full variable domain, completed using reference TRBV29-1 and TRBJ1-3, is SAVISQKPSRDICQRGTSLTIQCQVDSQVTMMFWYRQQPGQSLTLIATANQGSEATYESGFVIDKFPISRPNLTFSTLTVSNMSPEDSSIYLCSVDGGGGTTIYFGEGSWLTVV.

The chain recombines TRBV6-6 with TRBJ1-2, with TRBD1 matching over 9 bases. Per the germline V gene, CDR1 is MNHNY and CDR2 is SVGAGI (reference sequence). The junction had 6 bases not matched to a gene; V was cut back by 0 bases and J by 7 bases. This CDR3 is built from 15 residues. DNA for the CDR3: TGTGCCAGCAGTTACTCAAACAGGGGGCTTGTTGGCTACACCTTC. Protein: CASSYSNRGLVGYTF.

The chain uses TRBV7-3 and TRBJ2-3, with 8 bases aligning to TRBD2. V was pared by 2 bases and J by 9 bases, with 10 bases of the junction left unmatched. CDR3 size: 15 residues. Per the germline V gene, CDR1 is SGHTA and CDR2 is FQGTGA. The CDR3 sequence is CASSLGGGSGVTQYF. For the CDR3, the DNA is TGTGCCAGCAGCTTAGGGGGGGGTAGCGGGGTCACGCAGTATTTT. Using reference TRBV7-3 and TRBJ2-3 for the parts outside the CDR3, the full variable domain is GAGVSQTPSNKVTEKGKYVELRCDPISGHTALYWYRQSLGQGPEFLIYFQGTGAADDSGLPNDRFFAVRPEGSVSTLKIQRTERGDSAVYLCASSLGGGSGVTQYFGPGTRLTVL.

This clone was seen only a few times. The V gene is TRBV27, the J gene TRBJ1-6, with TRBD1 identical over 8 bases. The CDR3 consists of 13 residues. Trimming at V came to 10 bases and at J to 10 bases, leaving 9 bases not matched to a gene. Germline CDR1 and CDR2: MNHEY and SMNVEV (reference sequence). For the CDR3, the DNA is TGTGCCACCGGACAGGGATATTCATCACCCCTCCACTTT. Amino acid sequence: CATGQGYSSPLHF.

The chain recombines TRBV19 with TRBJ1-3; 7 nucleotides match TRBD1. This CDR3 is built from 15 residues. Germline V CDR1 and CDR2: LNHDA, SQIVND (reference sequence). With V trimmed by 4 bases and J by 0 bases, 3 bases remained unmatched. CDR3 loop: CASSNRDSSGNTIYF. CDR3 DNA: TGTGCCAGTAGTAACCGGGACAGCTCTGGAAACACCATATATTTT.

This clone was counted a few times. The chain carries TRBV29-1 and TRBJ2-2, with 10 bases lining up with TRBD1. Germline V gives CDR1 SQVTM, CDR2 ANQGSEA. The V gene end was trimmed by 6 bases and the J gene end by 6 bases; junction bases not matched to a gene: 10. This CDR3 comprises 15 residues. This CDR3 reads CSVEPGQGFSGELFF. The CDR3 nucleotides are TGCAGCGTGGAACCGGGACAGGGGTTTTCCGGGGAGCTGTTTTTT.

This chain links TRBV2 with TRBJ1-2; unclear D gene. The CDR3 extends over 13 amino acids. Trimming cost V 1 base and J 3 bases, with 6 bases left between them. Germline CDR1 and CDR2: SNHLY and FYNNEI. The CDR3 loop reads CASSEGEYYGYTF. In DNA form, the CDR3 reads TGTGCCAGCAGTGAAGGCGAGTACTATGGCTACACCTTC.

The genes are TRBV6-5 and TRBJ2-7, with TRBD1 matching 9 bases. Germline CDR1 reads MNHEY; CDR2 reads SVGAGI. The junction had 11 bases not matched to a gene; V was cut back by 8 bases and J by 3 bases. This CDR3 spans 15 amino acids. CDR3 region: CASASEGTGSYEQYF. In DNA form, the CDR3 reads TGTGCCAGCGCGTCGGAAGGGACAGGGAGCTACGAGCAGTACTTC.

The chain combines TRBV2 with TRBJ1-5; D gene uncertain. CDR1 and CDR2 (germline): SNHLY, FYNNEI. Trimming removed 0 bases at V and 7 bases at J, with 10 bases between. The CDR3 sequence is 14 residues long. CDR3 protein: CASSEALLGQPQHF. DNA of the CDR3: TGTGCCAGCAGTGAAGCGCTCTTGGGCCAGCCCCAGCATTTT.

V is TRBV7-2 and J is TRBJ1-3; a possible D gene is TRBD1 (5 bases). This CDR3 has 14 amino acids. The germline CDR1 and CDR2 sequences are SGHTA and FQGNSA. V gave up 3 bases and J gave up 3 bases, with 9 bases separating them. CDR3 DNA: TGTGCCAGCAGCTTCAGGGATTATGGAAACACCATATATTTT. It specifies CASSFRDYGNTIYF.

J is TRBJ2-4 and V is TRBV4-2; possible D gene TRBD2, 6 bases. With 1 base removed from V and 5 bases from J, the gap between germline ends came to 12 bases. Per germline, CDR1 LGHNA and CDR2 YNFKEQ. The CDR3 sequence is 15 residues long. The CDR3 DNA is TGTGCCAGCAGCCAAGGGGGGAGGCCAGAAAACATTCAGTACTTC. It encodes CASSQGGRPENIQYF.

The table lists this clone with a few counts. The V and J genes are TRBV4-3 and TRBJ2-5; the D is unclear. This CDR3 is built from 15 residues. CDR1 is LGHNA and CDR2 is YSLEER in the germline V gene. V lost 1 base and J lost 4, with 13 bases in between. CDR3 bases: TGCGCCAGCAGCCAAGTTGTGGCAGGTACAGAGACCCAGTACTTC. As protein: CASSQVVAGTETQYF.

This clone was picked up a small number of times. This rearrangement joins TRBV6-1 to TRBJ1-5, with a tentative D call TRBD1 (6 bases). The V end was cut by 0 bases, the J end by 2 bases, with 14 bases between. Germline V CDR1 and CDR2: MNHNS, SASEGT. CDR3 length: 17 residues. This CDR3 is CASSEAPGVVGNQPQHF. Here the CDR3 DNA reads TGTGCCAGCAGTGAAGCCCCAGGGGTCGTAGGCAATCAGCCCCAGCATTTT.

The chain has TRBV6-5 and TRBJ2-7, with 11 bases fitting TRBD2. V gave up 1 base and J gave up 4 bases; unmatched junction bases: 3. Germline CDR1 MNHEY, CDR2 SVGAGI. The CDR3 is made up of 15 amino acids. CDR3 in amino acids: CASSYYTSGGYEQYF. Written as DNA, the CDR3 is TGTGCCAGCAGTTACTATACTAGCGGGGGATACGAGCAGTACTTC.

This clone was detected only a few times. The genes are TRBV4-2 and TRBJ2-3; TRBD2 is a possible D gene (6 bases). Germline V CDR1 and CDR2: LGHNA, YNFKEQ. V lost 1 base and J 7 bases, leaving 15 bases between the germline ends. This CDR3 contains 15 residues. The CDR3 DNA is TGTGCCAGCAGCCAAGGCGGGACCGGGGTGTATACGCAGTATTTT. Amino acids: CASSQGGTGVYTQYF.

This chain joins TRBV29-1 and TRBJ1-1; D is unclear. Per the germline V gene, CDR1 is SQVTM and CDR2 is ANQGSEA. Trimming left V 2 bases short and J 1 base short, with 8 bases between. The length of the CDR3 is 13 residues. The chain's CDR3 is CSVEQAGNTEAFF. DNA for the CDR3: TGCAGCGTTGAACAGGCGGGGAACACTGAAGCTTTCTTT.

The J gene is TRBJ2-5, the V gene TRBV29-1, with D perhaps TRBD1 (5 bases). Germline values: CDR1 SQVTM, CDR2 ANQGSEA. This CDR3 contains 13 residues. Trimming left V 4 bases short and J 0 bases short, with 9 bases between. The CDR3 nucleotides are TGCAGCGTTGGGGCAGGGTACCAAGAGACCCAGTACTTC. Protein: CSVGAGYQETQYF. The complete variable domain, with remaining parts taken from reference TRBV29-1 and TRBJ2-5, reads SAVISQKPSRDICQRGTSLTIQCQVDSQVTMMFWYRQQPGQSLTLIATANQGSEATYESGFVIDKFPISRPNLTFSTLTVSNMSPEDSSIYLCSVGAGYQETQYFGPGTRLLVL.

This clone was detected a few times. The chain has TRBV6-6 and TRBJ2-1; 8 bases map to TRBD2. Germline CDR1 and CDR2: MNHNY and SVGAGI (reference sequence). The trim removed 6 bases at V and 4 bases at J, leaving 8 bases unmatched. The CDR3 has 15 amino acids. The CDR3 DNA reads TGTGCCAGCAGGGATGGACTAGCAGTTTACAATGAGCAGTTCTTC. This sequence encodes CASRDGLAVYNEQFF.

The chain combines TRBV6-6 with TRBJ2-1; 7 positions match TRBD2. With V trimmed by 7 bases and J by 2 bases, 11 bases remained unmatched. CDR3 length: 16 amino acids. The germline CDR1 and CDR2 sequences are MNHNY and SVGAGI (reference sequence). The chain's CDR3 is CASNGRGGLAYNEQFF. In nucleotides, the CDR3 is TGTGCCAGCAATGGAAGGGGTGGACTAGCCTACAATGAGCAGTTCTTC.